This T cell receptor (beta chain) was profiled in a study of blood T cell repertoires in COVID-19. Using immunoSEQ multiplex PCR, the repertoire was profiled, and TCRdb retains in-frame clones only, with some absent. The sample has 90,000 to 150,000 clones; 70% to 85% are singletons. The CDR3 loop spans 13 amino acids. Trimming cost V 4 bases and J 5 bases; bases outside gene matches: 4. Germline V gene lookup returns CDR1 MNHNY and CDR2 SVGAGI (reference sequence). What was sequenced was peripheral blood. This sequence joins TRBV6-6 and TRBJ1-2; 7 nucleotides agree with TRBD1. The TCR was taken from a human donor with acute or convalescent COVID-19. The donor label of this sample is uncertain. This CDR3 is CASSSGTDYGYTF. The CDR3 nucleotides read TGTGCCAGCAGTTCCGGGACAGATTATGGCTACACCTTC.